This passage covers 21 T cell receptor beta chains from one sample sequenced in a study of OX40 agonist ivuxolimab in advanced cancers. Profiled with immunoSEQ multiplex PCR; TCRdb holds only in-frame clones, not every one. The repertoire holds approximately 80,000 clones, with 80% to 95% as singletons. The source material was CD4+ or CD8+ T cells sorted from blood, sampled in a trial of the OX40 agonist ivuxolimab. The receptor set was obtained from an adult with an advanced solid tumor such as melanoma, head and neck, liver or kidney cancer.

The rearrangement joins TRBV29-1 to TRBJ1-2; 10 nucleotides align to TRBD1. Germline CDR1 and CDR2: SQVTM and ANQGSEA. Trimming took 7 bases from V and 7 from J; bases not matched to a gene: 6. The CDR3 covers 12 residues. CDR3 sequence (DNA): TGCAGCGCCGCGGGACAGGGGATTGGCTACACCTTC. Protein: CSAAGQGIGYTF.

The chain is built from TRBV7-2 and TRBJ2-3; tentatively, D is TRBD2 (6 bases). The CDR3 spans 14 residues. Germline CDR1 SGHTA, CDR2 FQGNSA. V was trimmed by 5 bases and J by 4 bases, leaving 13 bases between them. Here the CDR3 reads CASSTSASADTQYF. In DNA, the CDR3 is TGTGCCAGCAGCACCTCCGCTAGCGCAGATACGCAGTATTTT.

The CDR3 is CASSKNRVSNQPQHF. CDR3 DNA: TGTGCCAGCAGCAAAAATAGGGTAAGCAATCAGCCCCAGCATTTT. The chain uses TRBV7-7 and TRBJ1-5; no clear D gene. CDR3 length: 15 residues. V lost 5 bases and J 1 base, leaving 12 bases between the germline ends. CDR1 and CDR2 from the germline V gene are SSHAT and FNYEAQ (reference sequence).

The chain is built from TRBV18 and TRBJ2-1; 7 nucleotides line up with TRBD1. Looked up from germline, CDR1 is KGHSH and CDR2 is LQKENI. This CDR3 comprises 12 residues. Trimming removed 4 bases from V and 7 bases from J; junction bases left unmatched: 1. CDR3 DNA sequence: TGTGCCAGCTCACGACAGGGTAATGAGCAGTTCTTC. This encodes CASSRQGNEQFF.

The V call is TRBV5-1, the J call TRBJ1-1; no definite D call. In germline, CDR1 is SGHRS, CDR2 YFSETQ. This CDR3 has 16 residues. Trimming shortened V by 4 bases and J by 1 base, and 17 bases separated the two germline ends. CDR3 residues: CASSPRVGVANTEAFF. The DNA for the CDR3 is TGCGCCAGCAGCCCAAGGGTCGGTGTTGCGAACACTGAAGCTTTCTTT. Complete variable domain (other parts from reference TRBV5-1 and TRBJ1-1): KAGVTQTPRYLIKTRGQQVTLSCSPISGHRSVSWYQQTPGQGLQFLFEYFSETQRNKGNFPGRFSGRQFSNSRSEMNVSTLELGDSALYLCASSPRVGVANTEAFFGQGTRLTVV.

This chain connects TRBV7-9 to TRBJ2-4, with 7 bases fitting TRBD1. CDR3 length: 15 residues. The J segment lost 4 bases and the V segment lost 1 base, leaving 4 bases of the junction unmatched. Germline V CDR1 and CDR2: SEHNR, FQNEAQ (reference sequence). DNA of the CDR3: TGTGCCAGCAGCTTAGTATCACAGGGGAAAAACATTCAGTACTTC. Residues: CASSLVSQGKNIQYF.

This clone was seen just once. The chain employs TRBV6-6 and TRBJ1-4; D uncertain. The V gene's germline CDR1 is MNHNY and CDR2 SVGAGI (reference sequence). V gave up 7 bases and J gave up 9 bases, with 15 bases separating them. This CDR3 has 13 residues. CDR3 sequence: CASTLLPEKKLFF. In nucleotides, the CDR3 is TGTGCCAGCACCCTATTACCCGAGAAAAAACTGTTTTTT.

The chain is built from TRBV5-8 and TRBJ2-1, with TRBD2 matching 9 bases. The CDR3 extends over 16 amino acids. Unmatched junction bases numbered 16, after V lost 4 bases and J lost 11 bases. CDR1 is SGHTS and CDR2 is YDEGEE in the germline V gene. CDR3 amino acids: CASSRLEGGRALKQFF. Written as DNA, the CDR3 is TGTGCCAGCAGCCGACTCGAAGGCGGGAGGGCCCTTAAGCAGTTCTTC.

V usage is TRBV7-2 and J usage is TRBJ1-5, with TRBD1 matching over 7 bases. V lost 8 bases and J lost 3; bases outside the gene matches: 4. This CDR3 has 13 amino acids. Per the germline V gene, CDR1 is SGHTA and CDR2 is FQGNSA. CDR3 sequence (DNA): TGTGCCAGCTCCGGACAGGTCAATCAGCCCCAGCATTTT. This translates into CASSGQVNQPQHF.

This clone was recorded once. The chain combines TRBV5-4 with TRBJ1-1, with D tentatively TRBD1 (5 bases). The CDR3 covers 13 residues. The ends were cut back, 4 bases at V and 1 base at J, with 8 bases in the middle. Per the germline V gene, CDR1 is SGHNT and CDR2 is YYREEE (reference sequence). CDR3 amino acids: CASSPGQNTEAFF. The CDR3 coding sequence is TGTGCCAGCAGCCCCGGACAGAACACTGAAGCTTTCTTT.

The CDR3 loop is CASSPGQGWEKLFF. The CDR3 region has the DNA TGTGCCAGCAGTCCGGGACAGGGGTGGGAAAAACTGTTTTTT. The chain recombines TRBV27 with TRBJ1-4, with 10 bases matching TRBD1. The germline gives CDR1 MNHEY, CDR2 SMNVEV (reference sequence). Trimming took 5 bases from V and 8 from J; bases not matched to a gene: 5. The CDR3 has 14 amino acids.

The CDR3 loop is CASSVASGVFGETQYF. CDR3 sequence (DNA): TGTGCCAGCAGCGTCGCTAGCGGGGTGTTCGGAGAGACCCAGTACTTC. The chain combines TRBV9 with TRBJ2-5, with 9 bases fitting TRBD2. The ends lost 2 bases at V and 4 bases at J; junction bases unmatched: 9. Germline CDR1 SGDLS, CDR2 YYNGEE. The CDR3 length is 16 residues.

The chain is built from TRBV5-4 and TRBJ2-3; D is unresolved. The CDR3 consists of 15 residues. With 0 bases removed from V and 3 bases from J, the gap between germline ends came to 11 bases. From germline, CDR1 is SGHNT and CDR2 YYREEE (reference sequence). CDR3 coding DNA: TGTGCCAGCAGCTTGGTCACTCCTCAGACAGATACGCAGTATTTT. It specifies CASSLVTPQTDTQYF.

The genes are TRBV7-2 and TRBJ2-3; TRBD2 is a possible D gene (5 bases). Looked up from germline, CDR1 is SGHTA and CDR2 is FQGNSA. The CDR3 spans 14 residues. V lost 5 bases, J lost 4 bases, and 13 bases lay in between. The CDR3 DNA sequence: TGTGCCAGCAGCCCCTTCCCCGGGGCAGATACGCAGTATTTT. Amino acids: CASSPFPGADTQYF. The whole variable domain, filled in from reference TRBV7-2 and TRBJ2-3, reads GAGVSQSPSNKVTEKGKDVELRCDPISGHTALYWYRQSLGQGLEFLIYFQGNSAPDKSGLPSDRFSAERTGGSVSTLTIQRTQQEDSAVYLCASSPFPGADTQYFGPGTRLTVL.

The chain carries TRBV2 and TRBJ1-1, with 7 bases matching TRBD1. The CDR3 is 13 residues long. J was trimmed by 5 bases and V by 11 bases; bases with no gene match: 11. The germline gives CDR1 SNHLY, CDR2 FYNNEI. CDR3 protein: CAGSKGAKTEAFF. The CDR3 DNA reads as TGTGCCGGCTCAAAGGGGGCGAAAACTGAAGCTTTCTTT.

V gene TRBV19 combines with J gene TRBJ2-2; a weak D match, TRBD1 (5 bases). Trimming removed 2 bases at V and 3 bases at J, with 7 bases between. The CDR3 extends over 14 amino acids. From germline, CDR1 is LNHDA and CDR2 SQIVND (reference sequence). CDR3 bases: TGTGCCAGTAGTATAAAAGGGGACACCGGGGAGCTGTTTTTT. This gives the protein CASSIKGDTGELFF.

This clone was recorded only once. The chain uses TRBV29-1 and TRBJ1-2; no firm D call. With 4 bases removed from V and 4 bases from J, the gap between germline ends came to 10 bases. CDR1 and CDR2 (germline): SQVTM, ANQGSEA. This CDR3 has 12 amino acids. The CDR3 region has the DNA TGCAGCGTTGTTTTCAGCCTCTATGGCTACACCTTC. Residues: CSVVFSLYGYTF.

In its sample, this clone was seen a few times. The chain carries TRBV28 and TRBJ2-2; 12 bases map to TRBD2. From germline, CDR1 is MDHEN and CDR2 SYDVKM. The CDR3 contains 17 residues. After removal of 0 bases from V and 6 bases from J, the junction contained 5 bases not matched to a gene. CDR3 in amino acids: CASSLWRLAGGPGELFF. The CDR3 nucleotides are TGTGCCAGCAGTTTATGGCGTCTAGCGGGAGGGCCCGGGGAGCTGTTTTTT.

The chain recombines TRBV19 with TRBJ1-2; the D gene is possibly TRBD1 (6 bases). Germline V gene data show CDR1 as LNHDA and CDR2 as SQIVND (reference sequence). Trimming shortened V by 5 bases and J by 3 bases, and 16 bases separated the two germline ends. The length of the CDR3 is 15 residues. CDR3 region: CASSQPGHWDYGYTF. The CDR3 DNA reads TGTGCCAGTAGTCAACCGGGACACTGGGACTATGGCTACACCTTC. Combining the CDR3 with reference TRBV19 and TRBJ1-2 gives the whole variable domain DGGITQSPKYLFRKEGQNVTLSCEQNLNHDAMYWYRQDPGQGLRLIYYSQIVNDFQKGDIAEGYSVSREKKESFPLTVTSAQKNPTAFYLCASSQPGHWDYGYTFGSGTRLTVV.

This clone was found once. The chain is built from TRBV10-2 and TRBJ1-2, with a possible D match to TRBD1 (5 bases). The V gene's germline CDR1 is WSHSY and CDR2 SAAADI. Trimming took 2 bases from V and 4 from J, leaving 11 bases between them. The CDR3 runs to 14 residues. CDR3 protein: CASSERGRFYGYTF. The CDR3 DNA follows: TGCGCCAGCAGTGAGAGGGGCAGGTTCTATGGCTACACCTTC.

This clone appeared once. The CDR3 region has the DNA TGTGCCAGTAGTGCAATGTACTCCAATGAGCAGTTCTTC. It yields the protein CASSAMYSNEQFF. The chain links TRBV19 to TRBJ2-1; D remains unclear. V was cut by 5 bases and J by 6 bases, with 11 bases left in between. This CDR3 comprises 13 residues. Germline V CDR1 and CDR2: LNHDA, SQIVND (reference sequence).